This T cell receptor (beta chain) was captured by sequencing in a study of blood T cell repertoires in COVID-19. As for the study in general: The samples span acute and convalescent COVID-19 from the United States, Italy and Spain. In each case, the material was cDNA or gDNA derived from T cells, B-cell-depleted T cells, or PBMCs.

CDR1 and CDR2 from the germline V gene are PRHDT and FYEKMQ (reference sequence). V was shortened by 1 base and J by 6 bases, with 19 bases between the two germline ends. The CDR3 has 16 residues. How the authors handled the data: Reference gene primer amplification yielded estimated nucleated cell counts. Some clones are missing from TCRdb's copy, which holds only in-frame ones; the method was immunoSEQ multiplex PCR. V and J calls and clone size are as listed in that table; D and trimming were resolved from the DNA. The sample has around 260,000 clones; more than 80% are singletons. The material sequenced was PBMCs or T cells enriched from blood (not recorded which). The sequence was collected from a woman under 40 who had recovered from COVID-19. The J gene is TRBJ2-7, the V gene TRBV13; tentative D call: TRBD2 (6 bases). The CDR3 DNA is TGTGCCAGCAGCTTAGTGGCTAGCGCTCTTCCATCCGAGCAGTACTTC. Its protein is CASSLVASALPSEQYF.